The source of this TCR beta chain is a study of shared clonotypes between healthy human individuals. General study findings and limits: Naive subsets generally exceeded memory subsets in estimated richness. In contrast to clonotypes shared by all four donors, non-shared clonotypes had lower generation probabilities.

Per germline, CDR1 SGHNT and CDR2 YENEEA. The CDR3 is 13 amino acids. V lost 0 bases and J 6 bases, leaving 5 bases between the germline ends. Donors were Caucasian adults residing in Nashville, Tennessee, USA. A note on this clone: Antigen unknown.

The protocol was immunoSEQ multiplex PCR, while the TCRdb copy is restricted to in-frame clones and leaves out a portion. Of over 850,000 clones listed, 75% to 85% are singletons. The rearrangement uses TRBV11-3 and TRBJ2-2; D is ambiguous. The material sequenced was memory CD4+ T cells from PBMCs. Subset of the sample: CD45RA-negative fraction. The TCR sequence derives from a man younger than 35 in good health. Some clones in this sample may be carry-over from other donors' samples. The DNA for the CDR3 is TGTGCCAGCAGCTTAGAGTCTGCCGGGGAGCTGTTTTTT. Residues: CASSLESAGELFF.